Each of the 14 T cell receptor beta chains below was sequenced from the same sample in a study of spatial heterogeneity in lung cancer. Study results and limitations: Expanded intratumoral alpha and beta TCR counts tracked tumor mutation counts.

Sample time point: sample taken at primary tumor resection. Their cognate antigens are unknown. A single record per CDR3 protein comes from TCRdb applying MiXCR to the 5' RACE reads. This sample's clone table lists 20 or so distinct CDR3 sequences. The input for sequencing was lung tumor tissue, taken at surgery. These receptors all stem from a male donor with early-stage non-small cell lung cancer.

A word on this clonotype: For a library built for alpha chains, this beta chain is a stray read; little rests on its size. This chain connects TRBV11-2 to TRBJ1-1; TRBD1 might be the D (5 bases). The CDR3 runs to 13 residues. Germline CDR1 is SGHAT and CDR2 is FQNNGV. Deletions cut 4 bases from V and 4 bases from J, with 10 bases between. The CDR3 DNA sequence: TGTGCCAGCAGCTGGGGCACAGCCACTGAAGCTTTCTTT. Translated, it gives CASSWGTATEAFF.

Note on this clonotype: A library made for alpha chains picked up this beta chain off target, so its size means little. This chain's CDR3 is CASSFEGTYEQYF. The CDR3 DNA is TGTGCCAGCAGCTTCGAGGGGACCTACGAGCAGTACTTC. V is TRBV7-2 and J is TRBJ2-7; D possibly matches TRBD1 or TRBD2 (5 bases each). CDR3 size: 13 residues. The germline gives CDR1 SGHTA, CDR2 FQGNSA. The V end lost 3 bases, the J end lost 2 bases, and 8 bases lay between the germline ends.

Note on this clonotype: This beta chain appears as a stray read in a library generated for alpha chains; its size is not informative. CDR3 loop: CASSSGTGSKGYTF. CDR3 coding DNA: TGTGCCAGCAGTTCCGGGACAGGTTCGAAAGGCTACACCTTC. The chain is built from TRBV27 and TRBJ1-2; 8 bases fit TRBD1. With V trimmed by 4 bases and J by 8 bases, 9 bases remained unmatched. CDR3 size: 14 residues. CDR1 is MNHEY, CDR2 SMNVEV, per germline (reference sequence).

The sample holds one count of this clonotype. The library was prepared for alpha chains; this beta chain is a stray read, so its frequency means little. The chain carries TRBV11-3 and TRBJ2-1; 9 bases map to TRBD2. The J segment lost 7 bases and the V segment lost 5 bases, leaving 12 bases of the junction unmatched. CDR3 length: 16 amino acids. The germline CDR1 and CDR2 sequences are SGHNT and YENEEA. This CDR3 is CASSLSAGGTPNEQFF. CDR3 coding DNA: TGTGCCAGCAGCCTTTCGGCGGGAGGGACCCCAAATGAGCAGTTCTTC.

A remark on this clonotype: This beta chain represents an off-target read in a library built for alpha chains; its size is of limited meaning. V and J are TRBV6-5 and TRBJ1-1; 7 positions agree with TRBD1. The germline gives CDR1 MNHEY, CDR2 SVGAGI. The J segment lost 2 bases and the V segment lost 5 bases, leaving 8 bases of the junction unmatched. The CDR3 covers 15 residues. The CDR3 region is CASSPQGGLNTEAFF. For the CDR3, the DNA is TGTGCCAGCAGTCCCCAAGGGGGCCTCAACACTGAAGCTTTCTTT.

In its sample, this clonotype is hyperexpanded (1% or more). A library prepared for alpha chains yielded this beta chain as an off-target read; its size is of little meaning. This chain links TRBV7-9 with TRBJ2-2; the match to TRBD2 covers 7 bases. There are 15 residues in the CDR3. The V gene end was trimmed by 2 bases and the J gene end by 0 bases; junction bases not matched to a gene: 0. Germline V gene lookup returns CDR1 SEHNR and CDR2 FQNEAQ (reference sequence). The DNA for the CDR3 is TGTGCCAGCAGCTTACTAGCGGCGAACACCGGGGAGCTGTTTTTT. Translated, it gives CASSLLAANTGELFF. The full variable domain, with the rest looked up from reference TRBV7-9 and TRBJ2-2, is DTGVSQNPRHKITKRGQNVTFRCDPISEHNRLYWYRQTLGQGPEFLTYFQNEAQLEKSRLLSDRFSAERPKGSFSTLEIQRTEQGDSAMYLCASSLLAANTGELFFGEGSRLTVL.

About this clonotype itself: This beta chain came through as a stray read in a library set up for alpha chains, and its size says little. The rearrangement links TRBV12-3 or TRBV12-4 to TRBJ2-1; D uncertain. V was pared by 3 bases and J by 4 bases, with 7 bases between. The CDR3 totals 13 residues. The CDR3: CASSFRGYNEQFF. In DNA, the CDR3 is TGTGCCAGCAGTTTCCGAGGATACAATGAGCAGTTCTTC.

Details on this clonotype: In a library made to pick up alpha chains, this beta chain is a stray read with a size that means little. The rearrangement joins TRBV28 to TRBJ1-3, with D possibly matching TRBD1 (5 bases). This CDR3 comprises 17 residues. Trimming cost V 4 bases and J 0 bases, with 16 bases left between them. Per germline, CDR1 MDHEN and CDR2 SYDVKM. The CDR3 reads CASSWGYRGNSGNTIYF. The DNA of the CDR3 is TGTGCCAGCAGTTGGGGTTATAGGGGCAACTCTGGAAACACCATATATTTT.

This clonotype is labeled as hyperexpanded. This beta chain represents an off-target read in a library built for alpha chains; its size is of limited meaning. The chain employs TRBV20-1 and TRBJ1-6; 7 bases fit TRBD1. The J segment lost 12 bases and the V segment lost 3 bases, leaving 5 bases of the junction unmatched. The V gene's germline CDR1 is DFQATT and CDR2 SNEGSKA (reference sequence). The CDR3 loop spans 12 amino acids. In nucleotides, the CDR3 is TGCAGTGCTAGCGACAGGGCCGGACCCCTCCACTTT. Its translation is CSASDRAGPLHF.

This clonotype was seen a single time. With the library built for alpha chains, this beta chain is off target and its frequency is not meaningful. The chain combines TRBV29-1 with TRBJ2-2, with D possibly being TRBD1 (5 bases). The V gene's germline CDR1 is SQVTM and CDR2 ANQGSEA. This CDR3 contains 13 residues. The germline V and J ends were trimmed by 7 bases and 6 bases, with 15 bases remaining between them. Written as DNA, the CDR3 is TGCAGCGCCGGTCGCGACAGTGCCGGGGAGCTGTTTTTT. As protein: CSAGRDSAGELFF.

Remarks on this clonotype: This beta chain is an off-target read within a library intended for alpha chains, so its frequency means little. V and J are TRBV5-1 and TRBJ2-3, with a possible D match to TRBD1 (5 bases). Germline V lookup: CDR1 SGHRS, CDR2 YFSETQ. Trimming took off 1 base at V and 2 bases at J, with 11 bases between the two ends. The CDR3 consists of 15 residues. CDR3 amino acids: CASSLWTRATDTQYF. As DNA, the CDR3 is TGCGCCAGCAGCTTGTGGACACGAGCCACAGATACGCAGTATTTT.

Notes on this clonotype: Little can be read into the size of this beta chain, an off-target read in a library designed for alpha chains. This rearrangement joins TRBV12-3 or TRBV12-4 to TRBJ2-1; possible D gene TRBD2, 5 bases. The V end was cut by 3 bases, the J end by 6 bases, with 18 bases between. The CDR3 is 16 amino acids. The DNA for the CDR3 is TGTGCCAGCAGTTTGATGCCTATCGGCGGGCCCAATGAGCAGTTCTTC. As protein: CASSLMPIGGPNEQFF.

Note on this clonotype: This beta chain is an unintended read in a library built for alpha chains; its size means little. The chain couples TRBV6-5 to TRBJ1-1; 9 nucleotides align to TRBD1. The CDR3 loop spans 13 amino acids. From germline, CDR1 is MNHEY and CDR2 SVGAGI. Germline trimming cut 7 bases from V and 2 bases from J; bases unmatched to any gene: 2. Here the CDR3 DNA reads TGTGCCAGCAACAGGGGGCCTAACACTGAAGCTTTCTTT. Translation: CASNRGPNTEAFF.

As concerns this clonotype: As an off-target read in a library built for alpha chains, this beta chain has a frequency of little significance. The V and J genes are TRBV4-1 and TRBJ2-1; no reliable D call. This CDR3 contains 14 residues. From germline, CDR1 is MGHRA and CDR2 YSYEKL. V was pared by 4 bases and J by 4 bases, with 11 bases between. This chain's CDR3 is CASSPLVGYNEQFF. DNA of the CDR3: TGCGCCAGCAGCCCCCTAGTTGGGTACAATGAGCAGTTCTTC.